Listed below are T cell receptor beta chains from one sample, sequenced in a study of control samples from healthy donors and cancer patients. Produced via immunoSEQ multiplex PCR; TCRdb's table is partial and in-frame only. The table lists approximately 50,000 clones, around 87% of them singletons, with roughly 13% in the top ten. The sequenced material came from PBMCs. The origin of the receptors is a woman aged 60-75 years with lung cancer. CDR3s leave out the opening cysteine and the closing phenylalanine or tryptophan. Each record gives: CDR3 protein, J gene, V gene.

cdr3_aa: ASSGRRTSGSYEQY
j_call: TRBJ2-7
v_call: TRBV5-5

cdr3_aa: ARQRGDNNEQF
j_call: TRBJ2-1
v_call: TRBV23-1

cdr3_aa: ASSPDRNYGYT
j_call: TRBJ1-2
v_call: TRBV18

cdr3_aa: ASSLSSLSGGGKTQY
j_call: TRBJ2-5
v_call: TRBV5-4

cdr3_aa: ASSLRQGVENTIY
j_call: TRBJ1-3
v_call: TRBV7-9

cdr3_aa: ATTEAGGYNEQF
j_call: TRBJ2-1
v_call: TRBV10-3

cdr3_aa: ASSLGELHDEQF
j_call: TRBJ2-1
v_call: TRBV5-1

cdr3_aa: ASSETGLAGGPGTDTQY
j_call: TRBJ2-3
v_call: TRBV9

cdr3_aa: ASSPAGGNHEQY
j_call: TRBJ2-7
v_call: TRBV5-1

cdr3_aa: ASSPRTGGTYGYT
j_call: TRBJ1-2
v_call: TRBV5-1

cdr3_aa: ASSELHQETQY
j_call: TRBJ2-5
v_call: TRBV6-1

cdr3_aa: ASSLASGEISPLH
j_call: TRBJ1-6
v_call: TRBV5-1

cdr3_aa: ASSQIFTVRNTEAF
j_call: TRBJ1-1
v_call: TRBV14

cdr3_aa: ASRQNTEAF
j_call: TRBJ1-1
v_call: TRBV25-1

cdr3_aa: ASSPPGGEQPQH
j_call: TRBJ1-5
v_call: TRBV18

cdr3_aa: ASGTDRILDTQY
j_call: TRBJ2-3
v_call: TRBV6-5

cdr3_aa: ASSQDFPERDRAIGELF
j_call: TRBJ2-2
v_call: TRBV14

cdr3_aa: ASSRTSGGSSYNEQF
j_call: TRBJ2-1
v_call: TRBV18

cdr3_aa: ASSIYRADQPQH
j_call: TRBJ1-5
v_call: TRBV28

cdr3_aa: ASGRGQEYEQY
j_call: TRBJ2-7
v_call: TRBV28

cdr3_aa: ASSQEFGVRNYGYT
j_call: TRBJ1-2
v_call: TRBV3-1/TRBV3-2

cdr3_aa: ASSLEGTDTQY
j_call: TRBJ2-3
v_call: TRBV11-3

cdr3_aa: ASSTGSDSPLH
j_call: TRBJ1-6
v_call: TRBV28

cdr3_aa: AISEQGYSYEQY
j_call: TRBJ2-7
v_call: TRBV10-3

cdr3_aa: ASSVDAGGTGNTIY
j_call: TRBJ1-3
v_call: TRBV9

cdr3_aa: ASSLLGALVEQY
j_call: TRBJ2-7
v_call: TRBV28

cdr3_aa: ASSQDAVPQNIQY
j_call: TRBJ2-4
v_call: TRBV4-1

cdr3_aa: ASSRGGAGMANTGELF
j_call: TRBJ2-2
v_call: TRBV5-4

cdr3_aa: AISVDAVVYEQY
j_call: TRBJ2-7
v_call: TRBV10-3

cdr3_aa: ASSLRGQGVSEQF
j_call: TRBJ2-1
v_call: TRBV7-3

cdr3_aa: ASSPNGPANTGELF
j_call: TRBJ2-2
v_call: TRBV18

cdr3_aa: ASSLGYASTEAF
j_call: TRBJ1-1
v_call: TRBV27

cdr3_aa: ASSVDRGRDRVTDTQY
j_call: TRBJ2-3
v_call: TRBV5-5

cdr3_aa: ASSGGGGTDTQY
j_call: TRBJ2-3
v_call: TRBV10-2

cdr3_aa: ASSSPTGGSNQPQH
j_call: TRBJ1-5
v_call: TRBV28

cdr3_aa: ASSQHGVYNEQF
j_call: TRBJ2-1
v_call: TRBV3-1/TRBV3-2

cdr3_aa: ASSAEPTVGNEQF
j_call: TRBJ2-1
v_call: TRBV6-4

cdr3_aa: ASSRTLDEKLF
j_call: TRBJ1-4
v_call: TRBV9

cdr3_aa: SVPAGSGNTIY
j_call: TRBJ1-3
v_call: TRBV29-1

cdr3_aa: ASGTSGNTGELF
j_call: TRBJ2-2
v_call: TRBV2

cdr3_aa: ASSFGGGGSGNTIY
j_call: TRBJ1-3
v_call: TRBV11-1

cdr3_aa: ASSHSALNGELF
j_call: TRBJ2-2
v_call: TRBV3-1/TRBV3-2

cdr3_aa: ASRWATEAF
j_call: TRBJ1-1
v_call: TRBV27

cdr3_aa: ASSVDGRAYEKLF
j_call: TRBJ1-4
v_call: TRBV9

cdr3_aa: ASSAELSGDSGSRNEQF
j_call: TRBJ2-1
v_call: TRBV4-1

cdr3_aa: ASSLDGAISGNTIY
j_call: TRBJ1-3
v_call: TRBV11-2

cdr3_aa: AWSSSGANVLT
j_call: TRBJ2-6
v_call: TRBV30

cdr3_aa: ASSLSGTLTGELF
j_call: TRBJ2-2
v_call: TRBV19

cdr3_aa: AWSVSGQPQH
j_call: TRBJ1-5
v_call: TRBV30

cdr3_aa: ASSSPGQAHGYT
j_call: TRBJ1-2
v_call: TRBV27

cdr3_aa: ASSFRTNYNEQF
j_call: TRBJ2-1
v_call: TRBV5-8